This record looks at one T cell receptor beta chain sequence and its context. The CDR3 has 14 amino acids. Germline CDR1 and CDR2: SGHNT and YYREEE (reference sequence). Trimming cost V 4 bases and J 5 bases, with 15 bases left between them. The sample belongs to a study of a mutant IDH1 vaccine in newly diagnosed glioma. Study at large: Beforehand, treatment had been radiotherapy, temozolomide, or both; the majority received both.

The time point was: baseline, week 1 (first vaccination visit). Treatment given: pre-vaccination baseline after standard-of-care therapy. There were new WHO grade 3 or 4 astrocytomas in the donors, and these were IDH1-mutant and ATRX-lost. This table comes from immunoSEQ multiplex PCR, and its TCRdb copy is limited to in-frame clones, with some not included. The sample has tens of thousands of clones; 86% are singletons. The sequencing here drew on PBMCs, taken from a glioma patient treated with radiotherapy, temozolomide or both. The V gene is TRBV5-4, the J gene TRBJ1-1; D possibly corresponds to TRBD1 (6 bases). This TCR was sampled from a man between 35 and 55 years old with glioma. CDR3 DNA sequence: TGTGCCAGCAGCAGGGACACAGGGTTTACTGAAGCTTTCTTT. This encodes CASSRDTGFTEAFF. Variable domain in full (rest from reference TRBV5-4 and TRBJ1-1): ETGVTQSPTHLIKTRGQQVTLRCSSQSGHNTVSWYQQALGQGPQFIFQYYREEENGRGNFPPRFSGLQFPNYSSELNVNALELDDSALYLCASSRDTGFTEAFFGQGTRLTVV.